Presented here are 10 T cell receptor beta chains from one specimen sequenced in a study of T cell changes during pregnancy in multiple sclerosis. Data came from immunoSEQ multiplex PCR; TCRdb stores just in-frame clones and leaves some out. The sample has tens of thousands of clones; approximately 94% are singletons. The starting material was CD4+ T cells from peripheral blood mononuclear cells, obtained in the third trimester of pregnancy. The receptors stem from a female donor with multiple sclerosis, enrolled in a pregnancy study.

This chain links TRBV30 with TRBJ2-5; D is perhaps TRBD2 (6 bases). The V gene lost 3 bases and the J gene lost 1 base, with 18 bases spanning the gap. The CDR3 loop spans 16 amino acids. Per germline, CDR1 GTSNPN and CDR2 SVGIG (reference sequence). CDR3 nucleotide sequence: TGTGCCTGGAGCCCACGGCCGGGACTGGTCCAAGAGACCCAGTACTTC. This gives the protein CAWSPRPGLVQETQYF.

V and J are TRBV6-6 and TRBJ1-2; D not resolved. The CDR3 is made up of 12 amino acids. The germline CDR1 and CDR2 sequences are MNHNY and SVGAGI (reference sequence). Trimming removed 6 bases at V and 5 bases at J, with 10 bases between. This CDR3 reads CASSLIPYGYTF. The DNA for the CDR3 is TGTGCCAGCAGCCTTATCCCGTATGGCTACACCTTC.

The chain joins TRBV4-2 to TRBJ2-1; no definite D call. Germline CDR1 LGHNA, CDR2 YNFKEQ. The length of the CDR3 is 13 residues. V was trimmed by 0 bases and J by 8 bases, leaving 8 bases between them. The CDR3 sequence: CASSQDRLHEQFF. The CDR3 DNA is TGTGCCAGCAGCCAAGATAGACTTCATGAGCAGTTCTTC.

This clone showed up just a few times. This rearrangement joins TRBV5-1 to TRBJ2-2; D is possibly TRBD1 (5 bases). The CDR3 runs 13 residues. CDR1 is SGHRS and CDR2 is YFSETQ in the germline V gene. V was clipped by 4 bases and J by 5 bases, with 9 bases between them. In DNA form, the CDR3 reads TGCGCCAGCAGCCCTGGACATACCGGGGAGCTGTTTTTT. It yields the protein CASSPGHTGELFF.

V is TRBV5-1 and J is TRBJ1-1; TRBD1 is a possible D gene (5 bases). Per germline, CDR1 SGHRS and CDR2 YFSETQ. Trimming removed 1 base at V and 2 bases at J, with 15 bases between. There are 16 residues in the CDR3. The CDR3 region is CASSLQGQGKNTEAFF. Written as DNA, the CDR3 is TGCGCCAGCAGCTTGCAGGGCCAGGGCAAAAACACTGAAGCTTTCTTT.

The chain uses TRBV5-4 and TRBJ2-3; 9 positions match TRBD2. V lost 1 base to trimming and J lost 5 bases; unmatched junction nucleotides: 8. Germline loops: CDR1 SGHNT, CDR2 YYREEE (reference sequence). CDR3 length: 16 amino acids. The CDR3 region is CASSLSAGGQLDTQYF. The CDR3 DNA follows: TGTGCCAGCAGCTTGTCCGCGGGAGGGCAGTTAGATACGCAGTATTTT.

This sequence joins TRBV5-1 and TRBJ2-2; a weak D match, TRBD1 (6 bases). V lost 5 bases to trimming and J lost 4 bases, with 18 bases between them. The CDR3 has 16 amino acids. Germline CDR1 and CDR2: SGHRS and YFSETQ. The CDR3 spells CASRSGVGSGTGELFF. The CDR3 DNA follows: TGCGCCAGCAGATCAGGGGTCGGTTCGGGCACCGGGGAGCTGTTTTTT.

This sequence joins TRBV6-1 and TRBJ2-7; a weak D match, TRBD1 (5 bases). CDR3 size: 14 residues. Trimming pared 7 bases from V and 0 bases from J, leaving 13 bases between. Germline loops: CDR1 MNHNS, CDR2 SASEGT. The CDR3 sequence: CASTSGSRSYEQYF. The CDR3, as DNA: TGTGCCAGCACCTCAGGGTCCCGCTCCTACGAGCAGTACTTC.

The chain carries TRBV6-1 and TRBJ2-3; D not certain. The CDR3 runs to 17 residues. Trimming took 4 bases from V and 0 from J, leaving 17 bases between them. Germline V CDR1 and CDR2: MNHNS, SASEGT. The DNA of the CDR3 is TGTGCCAGCAGTGCGTATAGTAGTAAAGCTAGCACAGATACGCAGTATTTT. It yields the protein CASSAYSSKASTDTQYF.

The chain joins TRBV18 to TRBJ2-7; 9 bases map to TRBD1. The ends lost 3 bases at V and 7 bases at J; junction bases unmatched: 7. This CDR3 comprises 14 residues. Germline CDR1 reads KGHSH; CDR2 reads LQKENI. The CDR3 loop reads CASSPGTGRREQYF. The DNA for the CDR3 is TGTGCCAGCTCACCCGGGACAGGGCGTAGGGAGCAGTACTTC.